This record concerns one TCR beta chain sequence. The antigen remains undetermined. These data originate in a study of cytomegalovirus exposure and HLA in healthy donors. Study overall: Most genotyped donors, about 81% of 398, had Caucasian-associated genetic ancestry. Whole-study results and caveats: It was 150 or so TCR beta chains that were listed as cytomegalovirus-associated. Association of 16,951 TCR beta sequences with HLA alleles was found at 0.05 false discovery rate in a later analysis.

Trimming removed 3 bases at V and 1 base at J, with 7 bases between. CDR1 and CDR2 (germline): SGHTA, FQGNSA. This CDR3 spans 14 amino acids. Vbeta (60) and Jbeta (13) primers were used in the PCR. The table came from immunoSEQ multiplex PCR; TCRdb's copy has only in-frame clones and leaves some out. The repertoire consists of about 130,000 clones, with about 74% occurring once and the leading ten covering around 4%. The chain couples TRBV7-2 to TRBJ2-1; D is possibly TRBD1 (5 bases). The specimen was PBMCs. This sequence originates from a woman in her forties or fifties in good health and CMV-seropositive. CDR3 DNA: TGTGCCAGCAGCTTCGACAGATCCTACAATGAGCAGTTCTTC. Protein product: CASSFDRSYNEQFF.